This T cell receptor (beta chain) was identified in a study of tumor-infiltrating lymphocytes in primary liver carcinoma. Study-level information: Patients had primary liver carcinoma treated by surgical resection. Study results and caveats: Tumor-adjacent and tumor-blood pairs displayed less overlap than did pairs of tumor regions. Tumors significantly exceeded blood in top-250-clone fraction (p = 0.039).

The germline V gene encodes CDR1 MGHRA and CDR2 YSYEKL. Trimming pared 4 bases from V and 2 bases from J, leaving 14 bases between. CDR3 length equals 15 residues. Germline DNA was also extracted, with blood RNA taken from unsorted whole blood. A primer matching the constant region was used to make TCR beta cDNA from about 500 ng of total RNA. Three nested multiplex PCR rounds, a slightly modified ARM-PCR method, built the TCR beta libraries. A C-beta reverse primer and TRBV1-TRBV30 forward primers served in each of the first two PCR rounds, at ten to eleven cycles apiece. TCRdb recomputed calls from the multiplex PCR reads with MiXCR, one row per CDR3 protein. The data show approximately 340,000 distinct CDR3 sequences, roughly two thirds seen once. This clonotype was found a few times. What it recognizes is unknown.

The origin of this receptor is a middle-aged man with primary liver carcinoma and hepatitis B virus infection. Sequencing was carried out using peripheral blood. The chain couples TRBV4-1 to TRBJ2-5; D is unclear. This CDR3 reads CASSPRLLLQETQYF. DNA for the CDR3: TGCGCCAGCAGCCCCCGCCTCCTATTACAAGAGACCCAGTACTTC.